This TCR beta chain was profiled in a study of blood T cell repertoires in COVID-19. Overall study context: PBMCs, B-cell-depleted T cells, or T cells were the source of the cDNA or gDNA that made up the material.

TCRdb keeps only in-frame clones here, not all; method: immunoSEQ multiplex PCR. The data contain about 150,000 clones, roughly 87% of them singletons. The CDR3 is made up of 16 amino acids. V was clipped by 1 base and J by 4 bases; unmatched bases: 7. The germline V gene encodes CDR1 LGHDT and CDR2 YNNKEL (reference sequence). Sequencing used peripheral blood. The TCR comes from a woman aged 55-70 years with active or convalescent COVID-19. The rearrangement uses TRBV3-1 (or the pseudogene TRBV3-2) and TRBJ1-5, with TRBD1 matching 7 bases. This chain's CDR3 is CASSQARGLGNQPQHF. The DNA for the CDR3 is TGTGCCAGCAGCCAAGCAAGGGGGCTAGGGAATCAGCCCCAGCATTTT.